These 6 T cell receptor beta chains were sequenced from one sample in a study of type 1 regulatory T cells. TCRdb re-called the reads through MiXCR, storing one row per CDR3 protein. Of tens of thousands of distinct CDR3 sequences in the sample, 49% are singletons; the top ten hold roughly 2.2%. Their antigens remain unidentified. Source material: cultured non-Tr1 T cells, either the whole culture or a sorted T cell fraction (not recorded which). Receptors originate from a human donor in good health.

The table lists this clonotype with a count of one. The genes are TRBV13 and TRBJ2-7; TRBD2 matches at 10 bases. In germline, CDR1 is PRHDT, CDR2 FYEKMQ (reference sequence). With V trimmed by 2 bases and J by 3 bases, 4 bases remained unmatched. This CDR3 region has 15 residues. The CDR3 DNA reads as TGTGCCAGCAGCTTAAACCAGCGGGGGGGCTACGAGCAGTACTTC. Translation gives CASSLNQRGGYEQYF.

This clonotype has just one count. The chain's CDR3 is CASSARGVVNEQYF. The CDR3 DNA sequence: TGTGCCAGCAGCGCCCGAGGGGTCGTCAACGAGCAGTACTTC. The rearrangement joins TRBV9 to TRBJ2-7; perhaps D is TRBD1 or TRBD2 (5 bases each). Trimming cost V 3 bases and J 5 bases, with 15 bases left between them. Germline CDR1 and CDR2: SGDLS and YYNGEE. This CDR3 has 14 residues.

V usage is TRBV5-5 and J usage is TRBJ2-1; D is perhaps TRBD1 or TRBD2 (5 bases each). CDR1 and CDR2 from the germline V gene are SGHKS and YYEKEE (reference sequence). The CDR3 runs to 15 residues. V gave up 2 bases and J gave up 4 bases, with 13 bases separating them. CDR3 loop: CASSFRGEGYNEQFF. The DNA of the CDR3 is TGTGCCAGCAGCTTTAGGGGTGAGGGGTACAATGAGCAGTTCTTC.

This clonotype was seen just once. This sequence joins TRBV20-1 and TRBJ2-7, with a tentative D call TRBD1 (6 bases). Trimming took 3 bases from V and 4 from J, leaving 16 bases between them. Germline V gene lookup returns CDR1 DFQATT and CDR2 SNEGSKA (reference sequence). The CDR3 runs to 14 residues. The CDR3 region is CSARATGGSYEQYF. Here the CDR3 DNA reads TGCAGTGCTAGGGCGACAGGTGGCTCGTACGAGCAGTACTTC.

The chain's CDR3 is CASVGGGPNTGELFF. For the CDR3, the DNA is TGTGCCAGTGTAGGCGGGGGGCCGAACACCGGGGAGCTGTTTTTT. The V call is TRBV19, the J call TRBJ2-2; the match to TRBD2 covers 8 bases. CDR1 and CDR2 (germline): LNHDA, SQIVND (reference sequence). Unmatched junction bases numbered 5, after V lost 8 bases and J lost 0 bases. The CDR3 runs to 15 residues.

V is TRBV4-1 and J is TRBJ1-5; a possible D gene is TRBD1 (5 bases). Germline CDR1 reads MGHRA; CDR2 reads YSYEKL. The V end lost 3 bases, the J end lost 1 base, and 16 bases lay between the germline ends. This CDR3 region has 17 residues. In nucleotides, the CDR3 is TGCGCCAGCAGCCAGCCAGGGAAAGCGGCGAGCAATCAGCCCCAGCATTTT. Translating it yields CASSQPGKAASNQPQHF.